The entry below gives a single T cell receptor beta chain sequence along with its context. Its specificity is not known. The sample belongs to a study of cytomegalovirus exposure and HLA in healthy donors. Overall study findings and caveats: Most TCR beta V segments were productive about 90% or about 30% of the time in an earlier analysis.

PCR employed 60 Vbeta and 13 Jbeta primers. Assay used: immunoSEQ multiplex PCR; TCRdb lists only in-frame clones, some missing. The sample carries about 140,000 clones, less than 10% recorded once. The germline V gene encodes CDR1 MDHEN and CDR2 SYDVKM. Trimming took 2 bases from V and 7 from J, leaving 6 bases between them. This CDR3 has 11 residues. The sequence came from a male donor in good health and CMV-seronegative. V gene TRBV28 combines with J gene TRBJ2-7; D remains unclear. The specimen was PBMCs. CDR3 bases: TGTGCCAGCAGTTTACTGAGGGAGCAGTACTTC. This gives the protein CASSLLREQYF.